The clone carrying this TCR beta chain was seen ten or more times. The data were obtained in a study of T cells after yellow fever vaccination. One entry per CDR3 protein, called by TCRdb with MiXCR from the 5' RACE reads. Here the sample spans 200,000 to 300,000 distinct CDR3 sequences, 3.6% being singletons. Losses at the gene ends were 6 bases for V and 6 bases for J; bases not matched to a gene: 8. The CDR3 is made up of 13 amino acids. Germline lookup yields CDR1 SQVTM and CDR2 ANQGSEA. The receptor was derived from a man aged 18 to 30 who received the YFV17D yellow fever vaccine. The chain links TRBV29-1 to TRBJ2-3; 8 bases fit TRBD1. The sequencing here drew on PBMCs, taken 15 days after the yellow fever booster vaccination. The CDR3 sequence is CSVLGQGLDTQYF. DNA of the CDR3: TGCAGCGTCTTAGGACAGGGCCTTGATACGCAGTATTTT.